This T cell receptor (beta chain) was obtained from a study of long-term antiretroviral therapy in people with HIV. Study-wide points: Clones expanded before ART dominated the repertoire at all time points. Increased diversity was seen after ART, yet it remained lower than in transplant donor controls.

The table lists this clone with a count of one. The antigen remains unidentified. The assay used was immunoSEQ (version v3.0), run at survey level. Target depth was roughly 35,000-55,000 T-cell genomes per sample. Libraries were prepared by immunoSEQ multiplex PCR; TCRdb keeps only in-frame clonotypes and omits some of them. The table has 26,000 or so clones, around 83% seen once. Per the germline V gene, CDR1 is SEHNR and CDR2 is FQNEAQ (reference sequence). The CDR3 is 14 residues long. V shed 5 bases and J shed 8 bases, with 15 bases lying between them. The chain is built from TRBV7-9 and TRBJ1-4; no clear D. The source is a woman aged 25 to 45 with HIV. This specimen was unsorted PBMCs, taken 1.9 years after starting antiretroviral therapy. DNA of the CDR3: TGTGCCAGCAGCCATCCGGTGCCGCCGGAAAAACTGTTTTTT. Its translation: CASSHPVPPEKLFF.